This T cell receptor (beta chain) was retrieved from a study of T cells after yellow fever vaccination. One entry per CDR3 protein, called by TCRdb with MiXCR from the 5' RACE reads. The table records hundreds of thousands of distinct CDR3 sequences, about 17% of them present only once. Germline V gives CDR1 LNHDA, CDR2 SQIVND (reference sequence). With 4 bases clipped from V and 0 bases from J, the junction kept 6 bases outside the gene matches. The CDR3 runs 15 residues. The sequence was collected from a man between 18 and 35 years old who received the YFV17D yellow fever vaccine. The J gene is TRBJ2-7, the V gene TRBV19; 7 bases align to TRBD1. The material was PBMCs, obtained before the yellow fever booster vaccination. CDR3 sequence reads: CASSRGDSSSYEQYF. The CDR3 nucleotides read TGTGCCAGTAGTAGAGGGGACAGTAGCTCCTACGAGCAGTACTTC.